The T cell receptor (beta chain) under discussion was sequenced for a study of blood T cell repertoires in COVID-19. Study at large: Sites in the United States, Italy and Spain provided acute and convalescent COVID-19 samples. The cDNA or gDNA used as material had been derived from T cells, B-cell-depleted T cells, or PBMCs.

Germline CDR1 is SNHLY and CDR2 is FYNNEI. This CDR3 spans 14 amino acids. Losses at the gene ends were 3 bases for V and 4 bases for J; bases not matched to a gene: 5. Source study methods: Estimation of nucleated cell counts relied on the amplification of reference gene primers. Repertoires were generated with immunoSEQ multiplex PCR, while TCRdb's copy carries only in-frame clones and drops some. V, J and clone size were drawn from that table, and D and trimming were deduced from the DNA. The sample records about 88,000 clones, over 80% being singletons. This TCR was recovered from a human donor in a cohort sampled during active COVID-19. The source material was peripheral blood. The chain employs TRBV2 and TRBJ2-5; TRBD2 matches 7 bases. The CDR3 bases are TGTGCCAGCAGTGACTGGACTAGAGGAGAGACCCAGTACTTC. This codes for CASSDWTRGETQYF.